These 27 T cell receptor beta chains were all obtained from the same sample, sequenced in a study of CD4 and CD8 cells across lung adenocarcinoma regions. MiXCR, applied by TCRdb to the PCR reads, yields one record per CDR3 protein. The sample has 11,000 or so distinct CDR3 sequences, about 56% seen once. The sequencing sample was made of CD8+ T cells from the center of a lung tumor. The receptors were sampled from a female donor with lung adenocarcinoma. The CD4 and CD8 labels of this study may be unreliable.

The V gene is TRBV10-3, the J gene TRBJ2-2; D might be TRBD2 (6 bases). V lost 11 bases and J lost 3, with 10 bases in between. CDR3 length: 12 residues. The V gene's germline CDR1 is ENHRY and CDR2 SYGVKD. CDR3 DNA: TGTGCCGTCTGGAGGGACACCGGGGAGCTGTTTTTT. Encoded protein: CAVWRDTGELFF.

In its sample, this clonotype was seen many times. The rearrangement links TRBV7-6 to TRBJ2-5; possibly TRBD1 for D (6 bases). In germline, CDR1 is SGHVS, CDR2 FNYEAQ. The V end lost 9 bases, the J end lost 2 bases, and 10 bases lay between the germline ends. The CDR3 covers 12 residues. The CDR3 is CASSGHQETQYF. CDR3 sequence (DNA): TGTGCCAGTTCGGGACATCAAGAGACCCAGTACTTC.

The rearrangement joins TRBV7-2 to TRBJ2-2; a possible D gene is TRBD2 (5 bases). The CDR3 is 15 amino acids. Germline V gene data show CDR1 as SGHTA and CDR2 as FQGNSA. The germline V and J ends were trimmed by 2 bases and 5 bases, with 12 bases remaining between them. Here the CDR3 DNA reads TGTGCCAGCAGCTTATTTGGGAGACGGACCGGGGAGCTGTTTTTT. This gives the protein CASSLFGRRTGELFF.

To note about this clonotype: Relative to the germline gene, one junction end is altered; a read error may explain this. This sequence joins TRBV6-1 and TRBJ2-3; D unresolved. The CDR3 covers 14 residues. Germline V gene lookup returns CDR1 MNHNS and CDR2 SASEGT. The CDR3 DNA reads TGTGCCAGCAGTGATGGAGTGAGCACAGAGACGCAGTATTTT. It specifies CASSDGVSTETQYF.

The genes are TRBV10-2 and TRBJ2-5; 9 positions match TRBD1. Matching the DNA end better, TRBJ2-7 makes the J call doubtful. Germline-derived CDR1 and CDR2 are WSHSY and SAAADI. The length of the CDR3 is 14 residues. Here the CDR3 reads CASALDRGGYEQYV. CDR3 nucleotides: TGCGCCAGCGCTCTGGACAGGGGTGGCTACGAGCAGTACGTC.

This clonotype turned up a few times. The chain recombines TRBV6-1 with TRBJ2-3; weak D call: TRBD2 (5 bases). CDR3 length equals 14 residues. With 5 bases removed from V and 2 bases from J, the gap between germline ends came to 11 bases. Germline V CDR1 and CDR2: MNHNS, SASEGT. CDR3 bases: TGTGCCAGCAGTAGAGGGCCCGACACAGATACGCAGTATTTT. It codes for CASSRGPDTDTQYF.

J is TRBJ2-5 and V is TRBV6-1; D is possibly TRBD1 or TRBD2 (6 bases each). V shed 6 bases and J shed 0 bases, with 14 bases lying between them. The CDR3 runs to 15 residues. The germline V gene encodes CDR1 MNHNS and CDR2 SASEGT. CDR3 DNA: TGTGCCAGCAGGCTCGGGGGCCGTGACCAAGAGACCCAGTACTTC. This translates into CASRLGGRDQETQYF.

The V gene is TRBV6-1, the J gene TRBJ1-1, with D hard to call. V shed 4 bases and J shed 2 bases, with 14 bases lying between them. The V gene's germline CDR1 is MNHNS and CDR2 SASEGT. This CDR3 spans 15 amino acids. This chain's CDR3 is CASSAPEGFNTEAFF. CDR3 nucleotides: TGTGCCAGCAGTGCCCCAGAGGGCTTTAACACTGAAGCTTTCTTT.

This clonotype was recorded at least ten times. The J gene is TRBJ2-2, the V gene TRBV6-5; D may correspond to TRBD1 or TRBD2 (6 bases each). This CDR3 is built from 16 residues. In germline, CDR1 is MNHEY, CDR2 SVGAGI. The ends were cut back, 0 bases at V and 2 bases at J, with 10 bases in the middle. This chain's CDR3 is CASSYSGGGNTGELFF. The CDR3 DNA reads TGTGCCAGCAGTTACTCGGGGGGCGGCAACACCGGGGAGCTGTTTTTT.

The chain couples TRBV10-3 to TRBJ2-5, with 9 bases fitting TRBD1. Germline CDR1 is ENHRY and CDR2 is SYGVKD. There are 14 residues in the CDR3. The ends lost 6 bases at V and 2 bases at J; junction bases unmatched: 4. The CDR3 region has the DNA TGTGCCATCAGCACCGGGACAGGGCAAGAGACCCAGTACTTC. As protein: CAISTGTGQETQYF.

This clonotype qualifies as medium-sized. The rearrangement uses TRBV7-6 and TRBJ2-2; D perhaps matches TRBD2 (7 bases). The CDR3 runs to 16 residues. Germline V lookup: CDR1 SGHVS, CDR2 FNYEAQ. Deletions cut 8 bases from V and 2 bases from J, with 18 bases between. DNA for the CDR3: TGTGCCAGCGGGGGGGGGACACCCATTAACACCGGGGAGCTGTTTTTT. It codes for CASGGGTPINTGELFF.

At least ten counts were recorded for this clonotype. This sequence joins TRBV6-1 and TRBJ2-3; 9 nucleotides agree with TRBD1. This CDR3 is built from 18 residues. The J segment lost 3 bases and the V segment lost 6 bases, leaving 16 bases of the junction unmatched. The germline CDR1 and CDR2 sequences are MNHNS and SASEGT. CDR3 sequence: CASRAKPQGAARTDTQYF. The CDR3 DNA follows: TGTGCCAGCAGAGCAAAACCACAGGGGGCGGCCCGGACAGATACGCAGTATTTT.

The CDR3 protein is CASSLAGLRGGNIQYF. The DNA for the CDR3 is TGCGCCAGCAGCTTGGCAGGTCTGAGGGGAGGAAACATTCAGTACTTC. The V and J genes are TRBV5-1 and TRBJ2-4, with a possible D match to TRBD2 (6 bases). The V end lost 0 bases, the J end lost 6 bases, and 16 bases lay between the germline ends. CDR3 length: 16 amino acids. The germline gives CDR1 SGHRS, CDR2 YFSETQ.

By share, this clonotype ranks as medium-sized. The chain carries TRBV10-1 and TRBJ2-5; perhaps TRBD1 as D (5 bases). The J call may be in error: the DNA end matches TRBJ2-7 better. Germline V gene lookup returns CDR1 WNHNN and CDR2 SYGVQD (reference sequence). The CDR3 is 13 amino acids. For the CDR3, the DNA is TGCGCCAGCTTCCCTAGGGGTGACTACGAGCAGTACTTC. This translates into CASFPRGDYEQYF.

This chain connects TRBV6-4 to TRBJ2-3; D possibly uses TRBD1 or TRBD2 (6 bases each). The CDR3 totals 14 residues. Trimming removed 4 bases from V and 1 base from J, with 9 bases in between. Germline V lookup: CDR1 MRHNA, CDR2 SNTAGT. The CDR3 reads CASSARGGTDTQYF. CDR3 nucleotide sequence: TGTGCCAGCAGTGCGAGGGGGGGCACAGATACGCAGTATTTT.

The CDR3 is CASSEETGGLNEQFF. CDR3 in DNA: TGTGCCAGCAGTGAAGAGACAGGGGGCTTGAATGAGCAGTTCTTC. The chain couples TRBV6-1 to TRBJ2-1; TRBD1 aligns across 10 bases. The length of the CDR3 is 15 residues. Germline V CDR1 and CDR2: MNHNS, SASEGT. Trimming took 1 base from V and 7 from J; bases not matched to a gene: 4.

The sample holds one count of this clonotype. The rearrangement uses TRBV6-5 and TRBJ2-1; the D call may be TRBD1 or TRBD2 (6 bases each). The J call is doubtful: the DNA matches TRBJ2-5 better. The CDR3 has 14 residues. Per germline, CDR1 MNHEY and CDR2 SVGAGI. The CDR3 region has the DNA TGTGCCAGCAGTTACCGACGCACGGGGGCGCCCCAGTACTTC. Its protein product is CASSYRRTGAPQYF.

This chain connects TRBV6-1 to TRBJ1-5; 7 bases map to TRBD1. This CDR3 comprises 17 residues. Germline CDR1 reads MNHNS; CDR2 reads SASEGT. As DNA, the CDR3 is TGTGGGGTTGGGACAGATTGGGGTTGGTATAGCAATCAGCCCCAGCATTTT. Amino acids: CGVGTDWGWYSNQPQHF.

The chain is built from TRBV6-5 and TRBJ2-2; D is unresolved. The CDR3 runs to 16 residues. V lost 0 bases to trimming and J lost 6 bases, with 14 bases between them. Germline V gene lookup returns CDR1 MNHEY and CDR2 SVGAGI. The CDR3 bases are TGTGCCAGCAGTTACTCTAGCAGTCTTGATGCCGGGGAGCTGTTTTTT. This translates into CASSYSSSLDAGELFF.

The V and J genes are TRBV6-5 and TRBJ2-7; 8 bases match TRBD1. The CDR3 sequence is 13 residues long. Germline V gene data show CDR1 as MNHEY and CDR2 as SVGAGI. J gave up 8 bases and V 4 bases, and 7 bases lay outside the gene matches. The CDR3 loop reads CASSWTGKDKQYF. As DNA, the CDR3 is TGTGCCAGCAGTTGGACAGGGAAAGATAAGCAGTACTTC.

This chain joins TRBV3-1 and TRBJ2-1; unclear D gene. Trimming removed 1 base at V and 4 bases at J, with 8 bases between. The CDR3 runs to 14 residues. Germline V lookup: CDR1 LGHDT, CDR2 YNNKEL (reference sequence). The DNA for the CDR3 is TGTGCCAGCAGCCAAGGACTGGGGTACAATGAGCAGTTCTTC. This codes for CASSQGLGYNEQFF.

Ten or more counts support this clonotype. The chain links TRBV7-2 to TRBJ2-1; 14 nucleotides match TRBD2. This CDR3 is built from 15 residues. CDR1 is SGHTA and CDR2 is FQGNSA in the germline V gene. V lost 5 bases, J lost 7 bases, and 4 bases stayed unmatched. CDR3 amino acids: CASSAGLAGVNEQFF. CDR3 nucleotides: TGTGCCAGCAGCGCGGGACTAGCGGGGGTTAATGAGCAGTTCTTC.

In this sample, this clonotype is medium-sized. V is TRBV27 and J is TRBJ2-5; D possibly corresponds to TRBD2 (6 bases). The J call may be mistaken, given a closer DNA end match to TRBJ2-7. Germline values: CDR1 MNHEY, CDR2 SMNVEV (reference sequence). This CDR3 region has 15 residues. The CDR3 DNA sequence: TGTGCCAGCAGATCTCCGGGACGGGAGACCTACGAGCAGTACTTC. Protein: CASRSPGRETYEQYF.

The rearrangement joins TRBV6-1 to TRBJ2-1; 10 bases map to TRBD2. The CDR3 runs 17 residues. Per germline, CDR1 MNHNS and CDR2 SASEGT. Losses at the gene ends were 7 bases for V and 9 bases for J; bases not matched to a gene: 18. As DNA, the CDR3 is TGTGCCAGCATCAGGACTAGCGGCCACCTGGGGCCCCCTGAGCAGTTCTTC. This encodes CASIRTSGHLGPPEQFF.

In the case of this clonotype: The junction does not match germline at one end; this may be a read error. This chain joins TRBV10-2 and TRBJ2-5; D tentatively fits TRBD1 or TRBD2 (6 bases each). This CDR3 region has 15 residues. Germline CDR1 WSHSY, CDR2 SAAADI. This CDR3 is CASRVGARDKETQYF. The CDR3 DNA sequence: TGCGCCAGCAGAGTTGGGGCGCGGGACAAAGAGACGCAGTACTTC.

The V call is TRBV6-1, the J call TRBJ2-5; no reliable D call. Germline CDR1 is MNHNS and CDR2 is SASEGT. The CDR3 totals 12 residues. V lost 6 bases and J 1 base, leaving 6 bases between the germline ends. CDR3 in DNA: TGTGCCAGCAGCCACAGCCAAGAGACCCAGTACTTC. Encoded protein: CASSHSQETQYF.

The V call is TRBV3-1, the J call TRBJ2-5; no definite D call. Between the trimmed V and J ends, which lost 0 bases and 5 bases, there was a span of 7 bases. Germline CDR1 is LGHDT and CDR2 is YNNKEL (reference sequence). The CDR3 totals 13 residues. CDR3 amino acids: CASSQEVTETQYF. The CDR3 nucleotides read TGTGCCAGCAGCCAAGAGGTTACGGAGACCCAGTACTTC.